This is a list of T cell receptor beta chains from one sample in a study of blood T cell repertoires in COVID-19. Sequencing was performed with immunoSEQ multiplex PCR; in TCRdb, only in-frame clones are kept and a portion is missing. The sample records over 30,000 clones, 60% to 80% being singletons. The specimen sequenced was peripheral blood. The receptors stem from an elderly man with active or convalescent COVID-19. CDR3s include the opening cysteine and the closing phenylalanine or tryptophan. D genes are given only for firm matches. Expanded clones get a size class; other rows say once, few or many, or leave the size out.

J gene: TRBJ1-1; V gene: TRBV28; D gene: NA; clone size: NA; CDR3 protein: CASSPDSTEAFF; CDR3 DNA: TGTGCCAGCAGCCCCGACAGCACTGAAGCTTTCTTT
J gene: TRBJ1-5; V gene: TRBV27; D gene: NA; clone size: NA; CDR3 protein: CASSSGVQPQHF; CDR3 DNA: TGTGCCAGCAGTTCCGGGGTTCAGCCCCAGCATTTT
J gene: TRBJ2-2; V gene: TRBV28; D gene: NA; clone size: NA; CDR3 protein: CASSFIAGRVGTGELFF; CDR3 DNA: TGTGCCAGCAGTTTTATTGCGGGGCGAGTGGGCACCGGGGAGCTGTTTTTT
J gene: TRBJ1-3; V gene: TRBV24-1; D gene: NA; clone size: NA; CDR3 protein: CATSDSQGSGNTIYF; CDR3 DNA: TGTGCCACCAGTGATTCTCAGGGTTCTGGAAACACCATATATTTT
J gene: TRBJ2-7; V gene: TRBV6-6; D gene: NA; clone size: few; CDR3 protein: CASSPQGSYEQYF; CDR3 DNA: TGTGCCAGCAGTCCACAGGGCTCCTACGAGCAGTACTTC
J gene: TRBJ2-7; V gene: TRBV6-1; D gene: NA; clone size: NA; CDR3 protein: CASSDTGSSYEQYF; CDR3 DNA: TGTGCCAGCAGTGATACAGGGAGCTCCTACGAGCAGTACTTC
J gene: TRBJ2-7; V gene: TRBV10-2; D gene: NA; clone size: NA; CDR3 protein: CASSESMQGSEQYF; CDR3 DNA: TGCGCCAGCAGTGAGTCGATGCAGGGTAGCGAGCAGTACTTC
J gene: TRBJ2-7; V gene: TRBV10-3; D gene: NA; clone size: NA; CDR3 protein: CASNAGSSYEQYF; CDR3 DNA: TGTGCCTCTAACGCGGGCAGTTCCTACGAGCAGTACTTC
J gene: TRBJ2-3; V gene: TRBV10-1; D gene: NA; clone size: once; CDR3 protein: CASRGESTDTQYF; CDR3 DNA: TGCGCCAGCCGAGGAGAAAGCACAGATACGCAGTATTTT
J gene: TRBJ1-1; V gene: TRBV7-8; D gene: NA; clone size: NA; CDR3 protein: CASRSGLLNTEAFF; CDR3 DNA: TGTGCCAGCAGGTCGGGACTCCTGAACACTGAAGCTTTCTTT
J gene: TRBJ1-1; V gene: TRBV5-1; D gene: NA; clone size: few; CDR3 protein: CASPTGNTEAFF; CDR3 DNA: TGCGCCAGCCCGACAGGGAACACTGAAGCTTTCTTT
J gene: TRBJ1-3; V gene: TRBV6-4; D gene: TRBD1; clone size: medium-sized; CDR3 protein: CASSEAEDERDRVGNTIYF; CDR3 DNA: TGTGCCAGCAGTGAGGCGGAAGATGAACGAGACAGGGTTGGAAACACCATATATTTT
J gene: TRBJ2-7; V gene: TRBV5-4; D gene: NA; clone size: once; CDR3 protein: CASSLATHYEQYF; CDR3 DNA: TGTGCCAGCAGCTTGGCGACTCACTACGAGCAGTACTTC
J gene: TRBJ2-7; V gene: TRBV5-6; D gene: TRBD2; clone size: few; CDR3 protein: CASSLKSSGVPEQYF; CDR3 DNA: TGTGCCAGCAGCTTGAAGTCCAGCGGGGTTCCCGAGCAGTACTTC
J gene: TRBJ1-2; V gene: TRBV12-3/TRBV12-4; D gene: NA; clone size: NA; CDR3 protein: CASSYSGHAGYTF; CDR3 DNA: TGTGCCAGCAGTTACTCAGGGCACGCTGGCTACACCTTC
J gene: TRBJ2-7; V gene: TRBV30; D gene: NA; clone size: NA; CDR3 protein: CAGGVSYEQYF; CDR3 DNA: TGTGCCGGAGGGGTCTCCTACGAGCAGTACTTC
J gene: TRBJ1-5; V gene: TRBV6-6; D gene: NA; clone size: many; CDR3 protein: CASSYSTRAGHQPQHF; CDR3 DNA: TGTGCCAGCAGTTACTCCACCCGGGCAGGGCATCAGCCCCAGCATTTT
J gene: TRBJ1-2; V gene: TRBV7-2; D gene: TRBD1; clone size: NA; CDR3 protein: CASSWDRANYGYTF; CDR3 DNA: TGTGCCAGCAGCTGGGACAGAGCTAACTATGGCTACACCTTC
J gene: TRBJ2-3; V gene: TRBV11-2; D gene: NA; clone size: NA; CDR3 protein: CASSLTGPDTQYF; CDR3 DNA: TGTGCCAGCAGCCTGACAGGTCCAGATACGCAGTATTTT
J gene: TRBJ1-1; V gene: TRBV28; D gene: NA; clone size: NA; CDR3 protein: CASGSRGNTEAFF; CDR3 DNA: TGTGCCAGCGGATCACGGGGGAACACTGAAGCTTTCTTT
J gene: TRBJ2-2; V gene: TRBV18; D gene: NA; clone size: NA; CDR3 protein: CASSPGSGELFF; CDR3 DNA: TGTGCCAGCTCACCAGGGAGCGGGGAGCTGTTTTTT
J gene: TRBJ2-1; V gene: TRBV2; D gene: TRBD1; clone size: NA; CDR3 protein: CASKPQQGQGVQFF; CDR3 DNA: TGTGCCAGCAAACCACAACAGGGACAGGGGGTGCAGTTCTTC
J gene: TRBJ2-5; V gene: TRBV7-9; D gene: TRBD2; clone size: NA; CDR3 protein: CASSSLAGVMETQYF; CDR3 DNA: TGTGCCAGCAGCTCCCTAGCGGGAGTAATGGAGACCCAGTACTTC
J gene: TRBJ1-1; V gene: TRBV6-5; D gene: NA; clone size: NA; CDR3 protein: CASSPPMNTEAFF; CDR3 DNA: TGTGCCAGCAGTCCCCCAATGAACACTGAAGCTTTCTTT
J gene: TRBJ1-5; V gene: TRBV19; D gene: NA; clone size: NA; CDR3 protein: CASSIDPQPSVTQHF; CDR3 DNA: TGTGCCAGTAGTATAGATCCCCAACCCTCGGTGACCCAGCATTTT
J gene: TRBJ2-7; V gene: TRBV3-1/TRBV3-2; D gene: TRBD2; clone size: NA; CDR3 protein: CASRLGAGNHEQYF; CDR3 DNA: TGTGCCAGCAGGCTAGGAGCGGGAAACCACGAGCAGTACTTC
J gene: TRBJ1-2; V gene: TRBV6-2/TRBV6-3; D gene: NA; clone size: NA; CDR3 protein: CASSSTRQAANYGYTF; CDR3 DNA: TGTGCCAGCAGTTCCACTCGACAGGCAGCTAACTATGGCTACACCTTC
J gene: TRBJ2-1; V gene: TRBV28; D gene: NA; clone size: NA; CDR3 protein: CASSSGQIYNEQFF; CDR3 DNA: TGTGCCAGCAGTTCTGGACAGATTTACAATGAGCAGTTCTTC
J gene: TRBJ2-2; V gene: TRBV9; D gene: NA; clone size: NA; CDR3 protein: CASSPRTYSDGELFF; CDR3 DNA: TGTGCCAGCAGCCCCCGGACATACTCGGACGGGGAGCTGTTTTTT